This TCR beta chain was recorded in a study of blood T cells in healthy people across ages. This clonotype was seen at least ten times. Using a J-beta primer mix together with a sample-barcoded 5' primer, a second PCR was run for 7 to 11 cycles. MiXCR was run by TCRdb on the 5' RACE reads, yielding one entry per CDR3 protein. The sample shows hundreds of thousands of distinct CDR3 sequences, less than 70% of them seen only once. The CDR3 spans 15 residues. Trimming stripped 8 bases from V and 7 bases from J, with 23 bases between. Isolated per sample were at least 6 million PBMCs. Sequencing used blood. The sequence came from an elderly man in good health. This chain joins TRBV12-3 or TRBV12-4 and TRBJ2-5, with D tentatively TRBD1 or TRBD2 (5 bases each). The CDR3 here is CASSSLPVDGGTQYF. Written as DNA, the CDR3 is TGTGCCAGCTCCTCCCTCCCAGTTGATGGGGGGACCCAGTACTTC.